The rows below give T cell receptor beta chains drawn from one sample of a study of blood T cell repertoires in COVID-19. Sequencing was performed with immunoSEQ multiplex PCR; in TCRdb, only in-frame clones are kept and a portion is missing. This table holds tens of thousands of clones, over 70% found once. The sequencing sample was made of peripheral blood. Source of these receptors: a man older than 75 with active or convalescent COVID-19. Each CDR3 is given with its conserved first and last residue. The order of the fields is J gene, clone size, D gene, V gene, CDR3 DNA, CDR3 protein. D genes are given only for firm matches. Size is stated for part of the rows, as once, few or many counts, or as a class when the clone is expanded.

j_gene: TRBJ2-5
abundance: .
d_gene: .
v_gene: TRBV5-1
CDR3nt: TGCGCCAGCAGCCCCCGGGCAGGGGGGTACCAAGAGACCCAGTACTTC
CDR3aa: CASSPRAGGYQETQYF

j_gene: TRBJ2-3
abundance: .
d_gene: TRBD1
v_gene: TRBV6-4
CDR3nt: TGTGCCAGCAGTGCGGACAGGGAGAGTGAAAATACGCAGTATTTT
CDR3aa: CASSADRESENTQYF

j_gene: TRBJ1-2
abundance: once
d_gene: TRBD1
v_gene: TRBV6-1
CDR3nt: TGTGCCAGCAGTGGGAGGGGTTGGGGACAGGGGTTGGGTAACTATGGCTACACCTTC
CDR3aa: CASSGRGWGQGLGNYGYTF

j_gene: TRBJ2-2
abundance: .
d_gene: .
v_gene: TRBV6-6
CDR3nt: TGTGCCAGCAGTGCCAACGAGCCGAACACCGGGGAGCTGTTTTTT
CDR3aa: CASSANEPNTGELFF

j_gene: TRBJ1-6
abundance: .
d_gene: TRBD1
v_gene: TRBV5-4
CDR3nt: TGTGCCAGCAGCTTGGACAGGGGGATTTCACCCCTCCACTTT
CDR3aa: CASSLDRGISPLHF

j_gene: TRBJ1-2
abundance: .
d_gene: TRBD1
v_gene: TRBV12-3/TRBV12-4
CDR3nt: TGTGCCAGCGCCAGGGGACAGGGTTTGGGCTACACCTTC
CDR3aa: CASARGQGLGYTF

j_gene: TRBJ1-2
abundance: .
d_gene: .
v_gene: TRBV25-1
CDR3nt: TGTGCCAGCAGCGGTTTGATGGGGCTCTATGGCTACACCTTC
CDR3aa: CASSGLMGLYGYTF

j_gene: TRBJ2-5
abundance: .
d_gene: .
v_gene: TRBV2
CDR3nt: TGTGCCAGCAACACACCAGAGGAGAGTAGCGGTGGAGAGACCCAGTACTTC
CDR3aa: CASNTPEESSGGETQYF

j_gene: TRBJ2-2
abundance: .
d_gene: TRBD2
v_gene: TRBV5-4
CDR3nt: TGTGCCAGCAGCCCGGGTGGCGGGGGGGCTGACACCGGGGAGCTGTTTTTT
CDR3aa: CASSPGGGGADTGELFF

j_gene: TRBJ1-1
abundance: few
d_gene: .
v_gene: TRBV2
CDR3nt: TGTGCCAGCAGACGACAGCAACACACTGAAGCTTTCTTT
CDR3aa: CASRRQQHTEAFF

j_gene: TRBJ2-2
abundance: once
d_gene: TRBD2
v_gene: TRBV6-4
CDR3nt: TGTGCCAGCAGTCTAGCGGAGTTCACCGGGGAGCTGTTTTTT
CDR3aa: CASSLAEFTGELFF

j_gene: TRBJ1-1
abundance: .
d_gene: TRBD1
v_gene: TRBV7-9
CDR3nt: TGTGCCAGCAGCGACGGACAGGGGTGGGGCACTGAAGCTTTCTTT
CDR3aa: CASSDGQGWGTEAFF

j_gene: TRBJ1-2
abundance: .
d_gene: TRBD1
v_gene: TRBV5-1
CDR3nt: TGCGCCAGCAGGGTGGACAGGGGCTCCGGTGGCTACACCTTC
CDR3aa: CASRVDRGSGGYTF

j_gene: TRBJ1-1
abundance: .
d_gene: .
v_gene: TRBV7-2
CDR3nt: TGTGCCAGCAGCTTAGTCTGGGCAAACACTGAAGCTTTCTTT
CDR3aa: CASSLVWANTEAFF

j_gene: TRBJ1-1
abundance: .
d_gene: .
v_gene: TRBV3-1/TRBV3-2
CDR3nt: TGTGCCAGCAGCCAAGCAGGACACCTAAACACTGAAGCTTTCTTT
CDR3aa: CASSQAGHLNTEAFF

j_gene: TRBJ1-2
abundance: .
d_gene: .
v_gene: TRBV19
CDR3nt: TGTGCCAGTACCAGAATGGGTCAGGGGCCGGGGTACTATGGCTACACCTTC
CDR3aa: CASTRMGQGPGYYGYTF

j_gene: TRBJ1-1
abundance: .
d_gene: .
v_gene: TRBV20-1
CDR3nt: TGCAGTGCTAGTTTGGCAGGGTCGGACACTGAAGCTTTCTTT
CDR3aa: CSASLAGSDTEAFF

j_gene: TRBJ1-1
abundance: .
d_gene: TRBD1
v_gene: TRBV7-9
CDR3nt: TGTGCCAGCAGTTCACAGGGGGCGCATACTGAAGCTTTCTTT
CDR3aa: CASSSQGAHTEAFF

j_gene: TRBJ2-1
abundance: .
d_gene: .
v_gene: TRBV28
CDR3nt: TGTGCCAGCAGCCTGCAGGGAGGCTCCTACAATGAGCAGTTCTTC
CDR3aa: CASSLQGGSYNEQFF

j_gene: TRBJ1-3
abundance: many
d_gene: .
v_gene: TRBV6-5
CDR3nt: TGTGCCACAGGGTACGGAAACACCATATATTTT
CDR3aa: CATGYGNTIYF

j_gene: TRBJ1-3
abundance: .
d_gene: .
v_gene: TRBV7-2
CDR3nt: TGTGCCAGCGGAGGTGTTAACTCTGGAAACACCATATATTTT
CDR3aa: CASGGVNSGNTIYF

j_gene: TRBJ2-5
abundance: .
d_gene: TRBD2
v_gene: TRBV7-2
CDR3nt: TGTGCCAGCAGCTCCCCGCGGGGGGCGGGAGAGACCCAGTACTTC
CDR3aa: CASSSPRGAGETQYF

j_gene: TRBJ2-1
abundance: .
d_gene: TRBD1
v_gene: TRBV7-9
CDR3nt: TGTGCCAGCAGCTTAGCGATGACAGGGGCTCTGAATGAGCAGTTCTTC
CDR3aa: CASSLAMTGALNEQFF

j_gene: TRBJ1-1
abundance: .
d_gene: .
v_gene: TRBV7-9
CDR3nt: TGTGCCAGCAGCCAAGACAGTGTTACTGAAGCTTTCTTT
CDR3aa: CASSQDSVTEAFF

j_gene: TRBJ2-2
abundance: once
d_gene: TRBD2
v_gene: TRBV5-4
CDR3nt: TGTGCCAGCAGCCGTTATGCGGGGGGCACCGGGGAGCTGTTTTTT
CDR3aa: CASSRYAGGTGELFF

j_gene: TRBJ1-1
abundance: .
d_gene: TRBD1
v_gene: TRBV10-1
CDR3nt: TGCGCCAGCAGTGTGGACAGGAGGGCCACTGAAGCTTTCTTT
CDR3aa: CASSVDRRATEAFF

j_gene: TRBJ1-2
abundance: .
d_gene: .
v_gene: TRBV6-5
CDR3nt: TGTGCCAGCAGCGACGGGATCTATGGCTACACCTTC
CDR3aa: CASSDGIYGYTF

j_gene: TRBJ1-3
abundance: few
d_gene: .
v_gene: TRBV6-6
CDR3nt: TGTGCCAGCAGGTCCCCTGAGTCCGGAAACACCATATATTTT
CDR3aa: CASRSPESGNTIYF

j_gene: TRBJ1-2
abundance: .
d_gene: TRBD1
v_gene: TRBV7-8
CDR3nt: TGTGCCAGCAGCCCCCAGACAGGGACACACTATGGCTACACCTTC
CDR3aa: CASSPQTGTHYGYTF

j_gene: TRBJ2-3
abundance: .
d_gene: .
v_gene: TRBV10-3
CDR3nt: TGTGCCATCCGCCCGGGGGTTGCGGGCACAGATACGCAGTATTTT
CDR3aa: CAIRPGVAGTDTQYF

j_gene: TRBJ1-2
abundance: .
d_gene: .
v_gene: TRBV4-1
CDR3nt: TGCGCCAGCAGCCTTTCAAACGGCTATGGCTACACCTTC
CDR3aa: CASSLSNGYGYTF

j_gene: TRBJ1-3
abundance: .
d_gene: .
v_gene: TRBV5-4
CDR3nt: TGTGCCAGCAACCAGGGGACCGGAAACACCATATATTTT
CDR3aa: CASNQGTGNTIYF

j_gene: TRBJ2-1
abundance: .
d_gene: .
v_gene: TRBV6-1
CDR3nt: TGTGCCAGCAGGGAAGCCGGTATTTCACGGGGTGAGCAGTTCTTC
CDR3aa: CASREAGISRGEQFF

j_gene: TRBJ2-3
abundance: .
d_gene: .
v_gene: TRBV4-1
CDR3nt: TGCGCCAGCAGCCAATCCCTGGGGGGAGATACGCAGTATTTT
CDR3aa: CASSQSLGGDTQYF

j_gene: TRBJ2-7
abundance: .
d_gene: .
v_gene: TRBV18
CDR3nt: TGTGCCAGCTCACCAGACAGTTCCTACGAGCAGTACTTC
CDR3aa: CASSPDSSYEQYF

j_gene: TRBJ2-3
abundance: few
d_gene: TRBD1
v_gene: TRBV19
CDR3nt: TGTGCCAGTAGTCCCGGGACAGGGGCGCAGTATTTT
CDR3aa: CASSPGTGAQYF

j_gene: TRBJ1-4
abundance: .
d_gene: .
v_gene: TRBV5-6
CDR3nt: TGTGCCAGCCAGGCGGGAGGACTAACTAATGAAAAACTGTTTTTT
CDR3aa: CASQAGGLTNEKLFF

j_gene: TRBJ2-5
abundance: .
d_gene: TRBD2
v_gene: TRBV7-9
CDR3nt: TGTGCCAGCAGCTTCCTAGCGGGGGCGAGAGAGACCCAGTACTTC
CDR3aa: CASSFLAGARETQYF

j_gene: TRBJ1-4
abundance: many
d_gene: .
v_gene: TRBV7-9
CDR3nt: TGTGCCAGCAGCTTCACTCGGGCGGGGGAAAAACTGTTTTTT
CDR3aa: CASSFTRAGEKLFF

j_gene: TRBJ2-3
abundance: .
d_gene: .
v_gene: TRBV5-1
CDR3nt: TGCGCCAGCAGCTTAGGGGCAACCCCCCGCACAGATACGCAGTATTTT
CDR3aa: CASSLGATPRTDTQYF

j_gene: TRBJ1-5
abundance: .
d_gene: .
v_gene: TRBV6-2/TRBV6-3
CDR3nt: TGTGCCAGCAGCCGAGATAGCAATCAGCCCCAGCATTTT
CDR3aa: CASSRDSNQPQHF

j_gene: TRBJ2-1
abundance: .
d_gene: .
v_gene: TRBV19
CDR3nt: TGTGCCAGTGGACTCCGCCACTTACTAGATCCAAGCTCCTACAATGAGCAGTTCTTC
CDR3aa: CASGLRHLLDPSSYNEQFF

j_gene: TRBJ2-6
abundance: .
d_gene: TRBD1
v_gene: TRBV11-1
CDR3nt: TGTGCCAGCAGCTTACTAAGGACAGGGCGGGCCAACGTCCTGACTTTC
CDR3aa: CASSLLRTGRANVLTF

j_gene: TRBJ1-2
abundance: .
d_gene: .
v_gene: TRBV14
CDR3nt: TGTGCCAGCAGCCAAGTCGGGGGGTACACCTTC
CDR3aa: CASSQVGGYTF

j_gene: TRBJ1-2
abundance: .
d_gene: TRBD1
v_gene: TRBV18
CDR3nt: TGTGCCAGCTCACCTACCGGGACAGGGGATATTGGCTACACCTTC
CDR3aa: CASSPTGTGDIGYTF

j_gene: TRBJ1-2
abundance: .
d_gene: .
v_gene: TRBV27
CDR3nt: TGTGCCAGCAGTTTATGGGGCGGGAGAGACGCCTATGGCTACACCTTC
CDR3aa: CASSLWGGRDAYGYTF

j_gene: TRBJ1-1
abundance: .
d_gene: .
v_gene: TRBV3-1/TRBV3-2
CDR3nt: TGTGCCAGCAGCCAAGGGGTCTTTTGGGGCATGAACACTGAAGCTTTCTTT
CDR3aa: CASSQGVFWGMNTEAFF

j_gene: TRBJ1-5
abundance: .
d_gene: .
v_gene: TRBV10-3
CDR3nt: TGTGCCGTGGCCGCTTCGAATCAGCCCCAGCATTTT
CDR3aa: CAVAASNQPQHF

j_gene: TRBJ2-1
abundance: .
d_gene: TRBD2
v_gene: TRBV11-2
CDR3nt: TGTGCCAGCAGACTAACGGGGGGGAGACTAGCTGGTAATGAGCAGTTCTTC
CDR3aa: CASRLTGGRLAGNEQFF

j_gene: TRBJ1-5
abundance: .
d_gene: .
v_gene: TRBV13
CDR3nt: TGTGCCAGCAGCCTAAAATGGGCCAATCAGCCCCAGCATTTT
CDR3aa: CASSLKWANQPQHF